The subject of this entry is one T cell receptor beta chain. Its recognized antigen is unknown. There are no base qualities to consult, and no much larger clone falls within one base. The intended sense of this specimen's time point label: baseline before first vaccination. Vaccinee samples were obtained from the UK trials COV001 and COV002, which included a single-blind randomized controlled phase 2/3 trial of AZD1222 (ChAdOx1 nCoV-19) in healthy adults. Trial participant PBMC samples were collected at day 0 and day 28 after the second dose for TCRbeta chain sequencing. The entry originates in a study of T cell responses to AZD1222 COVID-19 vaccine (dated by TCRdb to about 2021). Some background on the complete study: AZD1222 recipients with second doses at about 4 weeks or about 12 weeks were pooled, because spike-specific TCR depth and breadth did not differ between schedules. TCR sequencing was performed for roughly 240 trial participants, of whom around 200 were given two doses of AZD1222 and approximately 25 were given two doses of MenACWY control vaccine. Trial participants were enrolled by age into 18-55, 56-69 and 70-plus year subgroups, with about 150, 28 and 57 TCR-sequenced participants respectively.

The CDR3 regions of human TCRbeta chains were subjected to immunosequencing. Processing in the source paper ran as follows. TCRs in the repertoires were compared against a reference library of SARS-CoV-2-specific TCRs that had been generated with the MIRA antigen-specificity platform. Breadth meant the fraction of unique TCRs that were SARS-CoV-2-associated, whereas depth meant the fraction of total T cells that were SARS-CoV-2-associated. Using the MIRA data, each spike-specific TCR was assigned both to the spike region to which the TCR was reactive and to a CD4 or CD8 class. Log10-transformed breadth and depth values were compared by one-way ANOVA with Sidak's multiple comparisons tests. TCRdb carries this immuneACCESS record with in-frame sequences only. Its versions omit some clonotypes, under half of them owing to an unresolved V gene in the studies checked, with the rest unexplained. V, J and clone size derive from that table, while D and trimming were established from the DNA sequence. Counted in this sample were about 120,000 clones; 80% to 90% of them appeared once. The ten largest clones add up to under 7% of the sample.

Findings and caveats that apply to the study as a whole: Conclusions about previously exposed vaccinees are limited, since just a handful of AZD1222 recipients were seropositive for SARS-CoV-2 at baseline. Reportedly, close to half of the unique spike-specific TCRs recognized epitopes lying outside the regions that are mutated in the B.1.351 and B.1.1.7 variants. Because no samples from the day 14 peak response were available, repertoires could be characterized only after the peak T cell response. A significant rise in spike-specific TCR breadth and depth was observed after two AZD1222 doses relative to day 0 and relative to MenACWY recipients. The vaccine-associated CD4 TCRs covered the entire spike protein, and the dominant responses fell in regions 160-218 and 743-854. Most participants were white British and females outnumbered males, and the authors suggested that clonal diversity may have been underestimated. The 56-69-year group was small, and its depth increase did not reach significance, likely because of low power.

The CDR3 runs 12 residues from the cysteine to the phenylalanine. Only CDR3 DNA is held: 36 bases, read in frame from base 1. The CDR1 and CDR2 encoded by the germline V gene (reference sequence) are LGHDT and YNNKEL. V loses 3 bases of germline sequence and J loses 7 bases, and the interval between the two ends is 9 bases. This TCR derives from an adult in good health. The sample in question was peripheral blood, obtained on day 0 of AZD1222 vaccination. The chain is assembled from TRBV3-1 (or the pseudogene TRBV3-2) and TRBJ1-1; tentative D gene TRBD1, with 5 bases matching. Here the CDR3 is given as CASSHGADEAFF. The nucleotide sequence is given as TGTGCCAGCAGCCATGGGGCAGATGAAGCTTTCTTT.